One T cell receptor beta chain is described in this entry. Its antigen specificity is not known. The sample holds no much larger clone one base away, and base qualities are not on file. This sample stems from a study of glioma-infiltrating T cells after dendritic cell vaccination (dated by TCRdb to the mid-2010s). The study in broad terms: Of the 15 or so glioblastoma patients in the cohort, all drawn from Phase I and II dendritic cell vaccination trials, 9 were newly diagnosed and 6 had recurrent disease. Patients received autologous tumor lysate-pulsed dendritic cell vaccination between about 2003 and 2012. Survival after dendritic cell vaccination was correlated with TCR sequencing metrics such as TIL content and the overlap between tumor and blood repertoires. Three intradermal dendritic cell vaccine injections were administered to patients at biweekly intervals in the arm below the axilla. Tumor-infiltrating lymphocyte content was quantified and tumor and blood repertoires were compared in dendritic cell-vaccinated glioblastoma patients by deep sequencing of TCR beta CDR3 regions. The vaccine was prepared from monocyte-derived dendritic cells that were cultured for seven to eight days with IL-4 and GM-CSF and then pulsed overnight with autologous tumor lysate. Here is what the overall study found, with its caveats: TCR clonality showed no direct relationship with survival, which suggests that a diverse polyclonal response may matter. Higher estimated pretreatment TIL content predicted longer time to progression and overall survival after dendritic cell vaccination. The cohort was small and heterogeneous, few patients had complete blood and tumor sets, and even fewer had initial-recurrent tumor pairs. The three-group TCR overlap response model was characterized as speculative, and prospective validation of the model was stated to be required.

TCRB CDR3 regions were amplified from about 2 ug genomic DNA, or all available DNA if less, using the immunoSEQ assay. For multiplex PCR, 60 forward primers for TCR V beta segments and 13 reverse primers for J beta segments were used. Synthetic control templates were spiked into each sample at limiting dilution to estimate reads per starting template. The Illumina HiSeq System generated sequencing reads of 87 bp. The published analysis was carried out like this. PCR and sequencing errors were removed by a nearest neighbor algorithm that merged closely related sequences. TCR overlap was defined as the percentage of unique tumor TCR beta sequences that were also found in the peripheral blood of the same patient. The table was pulled from immuneACCESS by TCRdb, which kept in-frame rearrangements only. Such tables lose some clones; where checked, under half of the loss comes from unresolved V genes, and the rest has no known cause. For V, J and clone size, that table is used; D and trimming come from the DNA. This sample lists around 78,000 clones; around nine tenths were detected once. 2% to 2.5% of the sample rests with the top ten.

Sequences MGHDK (CDR1) and SYGVNS (CDR2) are obtained from the germline V gene. The CDR3 numbers 16 residues from cysteine through phenylalanine. This entry keeps only the CDR3 DNA: 48 bases, framed from base 1. The V end loses 1 base and the J end loses 5 bases, and a stretch of 16 bases separates them. What the time point label conveys for this sample: after dendritic cell vaccination, including at tumor progression/relapse. Selection of patients required sufficient residual fresh-frozen tumor tissue and over two years of available survival data. Molecular status otherwise varied across the glioblastoma patients, but none of them carried an isocitrate dehydrogenase mutation. PBMC were collected before vaccination, two weeks after the third vaccination, and at tumor progression if progression occurred. Genomic DNA was extracted with the Qiagen DNeasy Blood extraction Kit.

The sequenced sample was blood, obtained after dendritic cell vaccination. The sequence is built from TRBV25-1 and TRBJ2-3, with a tentative D gene TRBD2 over 6 matching bases. The TCR originated in a human donor with glioblastoma. This receptor has the CDR3 CASSEFRGGMGDTQYF. The DNA reads as follows: TGTGCCAGCAGTGAATTTAGAGGAGGGATGGGAGATACGCAGTATTTT.